These 27 T cell receptor beta chains share one sample of origin, sequenced in a study of blood T cell repertoires in COVID-19 (dated by TCRdb to 2018 to 2020). Libraries were constructed by the immunoSEQ multiplex PCR assay. In TCRdb, the immuneACCESS table is reduced to in-frame sequences with V and J assigned. These tables do not hold every clone; where another copy was compared, an unresolved V gene accounts for under half, and the others remain unexplained. Recorded for this sample are 240,000 or so clones; around 86% of them occurred a single time. Roughly an eighth of the sample lies in the top ten. The sample consisted of peripheral blood. Receptors originate from a man older than 75 with acute or convalescent COVID-19.

This chain uses TRBV6-5 with TRBJ2-5, with 8 bases aligning to TRBD1. With V trimmed by 6 bases and J by 2 bases, 5 bases remained unmatched. The V gene's germline CDR1 is MNHEY and CDR2 SVGAGI. This CDR3 region has 14 residues. The CDR3 DNA reads as TGTGCCAGCAGCCGTGACAGGGGACAAGAGACCCAGTACTTC. Its translation: CASSRDRGQETQYF.

This chain links TRBV4-3 with TRBJ1-4; TRBD1 is a possible D gene (5 bases). The CDR3 consists of 15 residues. Germline V lookup: CDR1 LGHNA, CDR2 YSLEER. Trimming removed 1 base from V and 7 bases from J, with 13 bases in between. CDR3 sequence: CASSQVYGDFEKLFF. The CDR3 DNA is TGCGCCAGCAGCCAAGTCTATGGGGACTTTGAAAAACTGTTTTTT.

V gene TRBV3-1 (or the pseudogene TRBV3-2) combines with J gene TRBJ1-2; TRBD1 matches 7 bases. V was pared by 4 bases and J by 8 bases, with 4 bases of the junction left unmatched. This CDR3 contains 12 residues. The germline V gene has CDR1 LGHDT and CDR2 YNNKEL (reference sequence). CDR3 in amino acids: CASSRQGSGYTF. CDR3 DNA: TGTGCCAGCAGCCGACAGGGTAGCGGCTACACCTTC.

The chain joins TRBV2 to TRBJ2-3, with 7 bases fitting TRBD2. This CDR3 region has 15 residues. Germline values: CDR1 SNHLY, CDR2 FYNNEI. J was trimmed by 4 bases and V by 4 bases; bases with no gene match: 8. The CDR3 spells CASSARLALADTQYF. CDR3 in DNA: TGTGCCAGCAGTGCACGACTAGCATTAGCAGATACGCAGTATTTT.

The V gene is TRBV19, the J gene TRBJ1-2, with 9 bases lining up with TRBD1. The V gene's germline CDR1 is LNHDA and CDR2 SQIVND (reference sequence). The CDR3 runs 15 residues. J was trimmed by 4 bases and V by 5 bases; bases with no gene match: 8. The CDR3 bases are TGTGCCAGTAGTGCGGGACAGGGAACTATCTATGGCTACACCTTC. Translated, it gives CASSAGQGTIYGYTF.

The chain is built from TRBV19 and TRBJ1-5; maybe TRBD1 (5 bases). This CDR3 comprises 14 residues. Trimming shortened V by 5 bases and J by 3 bases, and 11 bases separated the two germline ends. The germline gives CDR1 LNHDA, CDR2 SQIVND (reference sequence). The CDR3 loop is CASSGTGANQPQHF. The CDR3 DNA sequence: TGTGCCAGTAGTGGAACAGGAGCCAATCAGCCCCAGCATTTT.

The chain links TRBV5-6 to TRBJ2-5, with unresolved D. Germline V gene sequence: CDR1 SGHDT, CDR2 YYEEEE. The CDR3 runs to 18 residues. With 0 bases removed from V and 2 bases from J, the gap between germline ends came to 20 bases. The CDR3 coding sequence is TGTGCCAGCAGCTTGGCTTTGGGCAAGTCCCCTGGACAAGAGACCCAGTACTTC. This sequence encodes CASSLALGKSPGQETQYF.

The chain is built from TRBV6-4 and TRBJ1-4, with D perhaps matching TRBD1 (6 bases). The V and J ends lost 4 bases and 7 bases respectively, with 10 bases between them. Germline loops: CDR1 MRHNA, CDR2 SNTAGT. The CDR3 sequence is 13 residues long. In DNA form, the CDR3 reads TGTGCCAGCAGTGGAGGGGGGGGTGAAAAACTGTTTTTT. Translated: CASSGGGGEKLFF.

The table lists this clone with a few counts. V gene TRBV7-9 combines with J gene TRBJ1-1, with 11 bases matching TRBD1. V shed 5 bases, J shed 4 bases, and the junction held 6 bases outside the gene matches. The CDR3 consists of 15 residues. From germline, CDR1 is SEHNR and CDR2 FQNEAQ (reference sequence). The DNA of the CDR3 is TGTGCCAGCAGCCGCCTGGGACAGGGGGTCACTGAAGCTTTCTTT. Protein sequence: CASSRLGQGVTEAFF.

The gene calls are TRBV10-3 and TRBJ1-2; TRBD1 agrees at 9 bases. V was clipped by 6 bases and J by 4 bases; unmatched bases: 12. The CDR3 contains 16 residues. Germline V gene data show CDR1 as ENHRY and CDR2 as SYGVKD. CDR3 in DNA: TGTGCCATCAGACTGGACAGGGGAGGTTCCCTCTATGGCTACACCTTC. It translates to CAIRLDRGGSLYGYTF.

The chain carries TRBV6-5 and TRBJ2-3; possible D gene TRBD2, 5 bases. The CDR3 sequence is 13 residues long. CDR1 MNHEY and CDR2 SVGAGI come from the germline V gene. V lost 10 bases to trimming and J lost 1 base, with 12 bases between them. CDR3 nucleotides: TGTGCCACCACTAGATTGGGCACAGATACGCAGTATTTT. Protein: CATTRLGTDTQYF.

As concerns this clone: This CDR3 is also generated by other DNA sequences in the sample. The chain links TRBV28 to TRBJ1-2; 8 nucleotides agree with TRBD1. The V gene's germline CDR1 is MDHEN and CDR2 SYDVKM. After removal of 5 bases from V and 4 bases from J, the junction contained 6 bases not matched to a gene. There are 14 residues in the CDR3. CDR3 in amino acids: CASSLGQGSYGYTF. The DNA of the CDR3 is TGTGCCAGCAGTCTCGGACAGGGCTCCTATGGCTACACCTTC.

V and J are TRBV12-3 or TRBV12-4 and TRBJ2-7; tentatively, D is TRBD2 (5 bases). The V end was cut by 2 bases, the J end by 7 bases, with 12 bases between. The CDR3 is made up of 13 amino acids. The CDR3 sequence: CASSLSPRGEQYF. The CDR3 nucleotides read TGTGCCAGCAGTTTAAGTCCTCGGGGAGAGCAGTACTTC.

The chain employs TRBV28 and TRBJ1-4; the D is unclear. Per the germline V gene, CDR1 is MDHEN and CDR2 is SYDVKM. The germline V and J ends were trimmed by 3 bases and 8 bases, with 13 bases remaining between them. The CDR3 is 14 residues long. Here the CDR3 DNA reads TGTGCCAGCAGTTTTAGTGCCACGGGGGAAAAACTGTTTTTT. Encoded protein: CASSFSATGEKLFF.

This chain links TRBV28 with TRBJ1-2; no reliable D call. V was cut by 7 bases and J by 7 bases, with 13 bases left in between. This CDR3 is built from 12 residues. Germline assignment: CDR1 MDHEN and CDR2 SYDVKM. CDR3 in DNA: TGTGCCAGCACCCGCGGAGGTTTTGGCTACACCTTC. Translating it yields CASTRGGFGYTF.

The V and J genes are TRBV24-1 and TRBJ1-2; maybe TRBD1 (6 bases). The CDR3 is 15 residues long. Trimming took off 3 bases at V and 3 bases at J, with 13 bases between the two ends. Germline-derived CDR1 and CDR2 are KGHDR and SFDVKD. The CDR3 DNA reads as TGTGCCACCAGTGATCGCGGGGGCACGGACTATGGCTACACCTTC. Translation gives CATSDRGGTDYGYTF.

The rearrangement links TRBV5-4 to TRBJ2-5; 7 nucleotides line up with TRBD2. Per the germline V gene, CDR1 is SGHNT and CDR2 is YYREEE (reference sequence). The trim removed 0 bases at V and 1 base at J, leaving 0 bases unmatched. This CDR3 contains 14 residues. Here the CDR3 reads CASSLGGSQETQYF. CDR3 nucleotides: TGTGCCAGCAGCTTGGGCGGGAGCCAAGAGACCCAGTACTTC.

This chain uses TRBV6-5 with TRBJ1-2; D gene unclear. CDR3 length: 13 residues. V was shortened by 0 bases and J by 8 bases, with 10 bases between the two germline ends. Germline V gives CDR1 MNHEY, CDR2 SVGAGI. The CDR3: CASSYSAAYGYTF. The CDR3 DNA is TGTGCCAGCAGTTACTCGGCCGCATACGGCTACACCTTC.

This sequence joins TRBV19 and TRBJ2-1; 8 bases fit TRBD1. In germline, CDR1 is LNHDA, CDR2 SQIVND (reference sequence). The length of the CDR3 is 15 residues. After removal of 4 bases from V and 4 bases from J, the junction contained 6 bases not matched to a gene. As DNA, the CDR3 is TGTGCCAGTAGTAGACAGGGGTCGTCGTACAATGAGCAGTTCTTC. Translation gives CASSRQGSSYNEQFF.

This clone appeared a single time. One end of the junction varies from germline; a read error may be responsible. The rearrangement links TRBV7-7 to TRBJ2-5; a weak D match, TRBD2 (6 bases). Germline CDR1 is SSHAT and CDR2 is FNYEAQ (reference sequence). CDR3 length: 13 amino acids. The CDR3 DNA is TGTGCTAGCAGCTTGGGACTCCAAGAGACCCAGTACTTC. Its translation is CASSLGLQETQYF.

The V gene is TRBV15, the J gene TRBJ1-5; 7 bases agree with TRBD1. V shed 4 bases and J 3 bases; nucleotides not matched to a gene: 6. The germline gives CDR1 LNHNV, CDR2 YYDKDF (reference sequence). The CDR3 is 15 residues long. CDR3 region: CATSIPTGNNQPQHF. In nucleotides, the CDR3 is TGTGCCACCAGCATCCCGACAGGGAACAATCAGCCCCAGCATTTT.

The CDR3 bases are TGTGCCAGCAGCTTGGGACAGAGCGGAGGGCAGCCCCAGCATTTT. As protein: CASSLGQSGGQPQHF. V is TRBV7-9 and J is TRBJ1-5; 7 nucleotides match TRBD1. V lost 3 bases, J lost 7 bases, and 9 bases stayed unmatched. CDR3 size: 15 residues. The germline V gene has CDR1 SEHNR and CDR2 FQNEAQ (reference sequence).

The chain links TRBV4-3 to TRBJ2-7; D ambiguous. V lost 0 bases, J lost 3 bases, and 12 bases lay in between. The CDR3 totals 15 residues. Germline V CDR1 and CDR2: LGHNA, YSLEER. CDR3 region: CASSQDFGSNYEQYF. CDR3 in DNA: TGCGCCAGCAGCCAAGATTTCGGGTCTAACTACGAGCAGTACTTC.

This sequence joins TRBV28 and TRBJ1-5; a possible D gene is TRBD1 (5 bases). The V gene's germline CDR1 is MDHEN and CDR2 SYDVKM. The V gene lost 0 bases and the J gene lost 0 bases, with 12 bases spanning the gap. The CDR3 length is 17 residues. The CDR3 sequence is CASSLWVSGGSNQPQHF. As DNA, the CDR3 is TGTGCCAGCAGTTTATGGGTTTCCGGGGGTAGCAATCAGCCCCAGCATTTT.

The chain carries TRBV7-8 and TRBJ2-1; 14 nucleotides align to TRBD2. V shed 5 bases and J 5 bases; nucleotides not matched to a gene: 8. This CDR3 contains 17 residues. Germline CDR1 and CDR2: SGHVS and FQNEAQ. CDR3 amino acids: CASSPTWTSGRNNEQFF. The CDR3 DNA is TGTGCCAGCAGCCCAACCTGGACTAGCGGGAGGAACAATGAGCAGTTCTTC.

This chain uses TRBV7-9 with TRBJ1-4; 9 nucleotides match TRBD1. The CDR3 covers 16 residues. CDR1 and CDR2 (germline): SEHNR, FQNEAQ (reference sequence). V was clipped by 5 bases and J by 3 bases; unmatched bases: 7. The CDR3 DNA follows: TGTGCCAGCAGCCCTGGACAGGGGCCGGCTAATGAAAAACTGTTTTTT. Protein: CASSPGQGPANEKLFF.

The chain uses TRBV6-2 or TRBV6-3 and TRBJ1-2; 7 bases fit TRBD1. The CDR3 consists of 12 residues. CDR1 MNHEY and CDR2 SVGEGT come from the germline V gene. After removal of 4 bases from V and 8 bases from J, the junction contained 4 bases not matched to a gene. The CDR3 sequence is CASSSTGEGYTF. In DNA form, the CDR3 reads TGTGCCAGCAGTTCCACAGGGGAGGGCTACACCTTC.